This TCR beta chain comes out of a study of T cell responses to AZD1222 COVID-19 vaccine. The repertoire was sequenced with immunoSEQ multiplex PCR; TCRdb's copy has only in-frame clones and lacks some. The table lists 150,000 to 160,000 clones, roughly 90% of them singletons. The length of the CDR3 is 12 residues. The germline gives CDR1 GTSNPN, CDR2 SVGIG (reference sequence). V was shortened by 0 bases and J by 7 bases, with 7 bases between the two germline ends. This clonotype originated in an adult who received the AZD1222 COVID-19 vaccine. Sample: peripheral blood, taken 28 days after the second AZD1222 dose. V gene TRBV30 combines with J gene TRBJ2-1; D call uncertain. In DNA form, the CDR3 reads TGTGCCTGGAGTGTATCGGGTAATGAGCAGTTCTTC. Protein product: CAWSVSGNEQFF.